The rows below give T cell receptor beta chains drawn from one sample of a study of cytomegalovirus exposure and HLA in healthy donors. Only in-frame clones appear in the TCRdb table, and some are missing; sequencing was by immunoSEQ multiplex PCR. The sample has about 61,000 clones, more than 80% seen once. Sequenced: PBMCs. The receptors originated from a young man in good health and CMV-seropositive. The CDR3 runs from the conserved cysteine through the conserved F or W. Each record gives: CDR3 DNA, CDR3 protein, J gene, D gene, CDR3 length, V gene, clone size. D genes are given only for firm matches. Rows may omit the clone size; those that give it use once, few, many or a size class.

TGCAGCGTTCTCGCGGCGACAGGGGTGGCCACCGGGGAGCTGTTTTTT | CSVLAATGVATGELFF | TRBJ2-2 | TRBD1 | 16 | TRBV29-1 | NA
TGTGCCAGCAATACTCTAGCAGATACGCAGTATTTT | CASNTLADTQYF | TRBJ2-3 | NA | 12 | TRBV7-2 | NA
TGTGCCAGCAGTGGCGGGACAGGGCTTGAAAAACTGTTTTTT | CASSGGTGLEKLFF | TRBJ1-4 | TRBD1 | 14 | TRBV6-1 | NA
TGTGCCAGCAGCTGGAGGGACTTTAGCTCCTACGAGCAGTACTTC | CASSWRDFSSYEQYF | TRBJ2-7 | NA | 15 | TRBV5-6 | NA
TGTGCCAGTAGTGAAACCGCGTACAATGAGCAGTTCTTC | CASSETAYNEQFF | TRBJ2-1 | NA | 13 | TRBV19 | few
TGTGCCAGCAGTTACTCCTCGACTAGCGGTCCCTACGAGCAGTACTTC | CASSYSSTSGPYEQYF | TRBJ2-7 | TRBD2 | 16 | TRBV6-5 | NA
TGTGCCAGTTCCCCAGGCACCCTGAACACTGAAGCTTTCTTT | CASSPGTLNTEAFF | TRBJ1-1 | NA | 14 | TRBV19 | NA
TGTGCCAGCAGTTTCATAGCGGGAGGGAGCACAGATACGCAGTATTTT | CASSFIAGGSTDTQYF | TRBJ2-3 | TRBD2 | 16 | TRBV28 | NA
TGTGCCAGTAGTAGGAGCGGGATAAGCAATGAGCAGTTCTTC | CASSRSGISNEQFF | TRBJ2-1 | TRBD2 | 14 | TRBV19 | NA
TGTGCCAGCAGCCCGGTCGGGAACACTGAAGCTTTCTTT | CASSPVGNTEAFF | TRBJ1-1 | NA | 13 | TRBV7-2 | NA